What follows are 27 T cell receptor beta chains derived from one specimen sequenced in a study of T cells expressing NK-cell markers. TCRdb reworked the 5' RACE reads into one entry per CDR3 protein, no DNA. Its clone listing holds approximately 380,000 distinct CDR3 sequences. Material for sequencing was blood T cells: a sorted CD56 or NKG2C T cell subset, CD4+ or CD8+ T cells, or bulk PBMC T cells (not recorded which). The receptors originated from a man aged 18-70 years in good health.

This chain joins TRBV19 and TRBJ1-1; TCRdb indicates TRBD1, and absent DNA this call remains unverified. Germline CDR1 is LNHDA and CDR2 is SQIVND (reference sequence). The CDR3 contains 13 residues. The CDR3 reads CASSRGSDTEAFF.

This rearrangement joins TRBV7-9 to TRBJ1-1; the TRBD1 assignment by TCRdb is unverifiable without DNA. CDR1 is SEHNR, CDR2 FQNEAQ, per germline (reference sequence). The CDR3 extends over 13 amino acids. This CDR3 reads CASSPRGFGYAFF.

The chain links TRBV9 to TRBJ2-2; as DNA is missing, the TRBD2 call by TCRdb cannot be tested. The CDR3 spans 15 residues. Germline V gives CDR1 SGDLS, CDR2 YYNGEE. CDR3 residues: CASTRTSGNTGELFF.

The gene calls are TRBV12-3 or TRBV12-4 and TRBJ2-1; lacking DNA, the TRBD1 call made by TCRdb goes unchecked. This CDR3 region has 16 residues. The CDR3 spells CASSPGWGAGHNEQFF.

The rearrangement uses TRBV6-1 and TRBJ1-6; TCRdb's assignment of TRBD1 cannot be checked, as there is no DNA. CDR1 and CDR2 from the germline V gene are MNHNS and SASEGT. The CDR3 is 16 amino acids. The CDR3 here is CASSSPGQGVNSPLHF.

The CDR3 loop is CATSRTGQSSYNEQFF. This chain uses TRBV24-1 with TRBJ2-1; absent DNA, TCRdb's TRBD1 call cannot be checked. The CDR3 is 16 residues long. Germline lookup yields CDR1 KGHDR and CDR2 SFDVKD.

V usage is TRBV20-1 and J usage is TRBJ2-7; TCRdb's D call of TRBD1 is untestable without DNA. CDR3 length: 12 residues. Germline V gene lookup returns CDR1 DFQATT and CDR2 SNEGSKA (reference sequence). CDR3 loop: CSSGDRDYEQYF.

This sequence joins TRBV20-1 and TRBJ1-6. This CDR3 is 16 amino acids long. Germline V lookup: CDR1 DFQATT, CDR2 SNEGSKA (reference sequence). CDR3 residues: CSAAKQTGQLNSPLHF.

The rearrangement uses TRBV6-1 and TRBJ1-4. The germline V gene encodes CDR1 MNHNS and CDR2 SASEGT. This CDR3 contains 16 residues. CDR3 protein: CASSVSLGRVNEKLFF.

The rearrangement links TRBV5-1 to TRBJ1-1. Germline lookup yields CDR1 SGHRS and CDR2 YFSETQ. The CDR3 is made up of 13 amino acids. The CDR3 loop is CASGSGANTEAFF.

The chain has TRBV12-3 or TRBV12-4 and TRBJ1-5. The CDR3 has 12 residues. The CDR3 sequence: CASSLHRGPQHF.

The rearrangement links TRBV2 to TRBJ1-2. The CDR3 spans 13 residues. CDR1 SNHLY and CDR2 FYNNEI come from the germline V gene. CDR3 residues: CASNRGGGDGYTF.

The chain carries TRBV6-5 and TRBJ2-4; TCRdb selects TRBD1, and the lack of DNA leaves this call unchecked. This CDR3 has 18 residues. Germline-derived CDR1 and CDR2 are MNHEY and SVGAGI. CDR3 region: CASSQTGTAVLAKNIQYF.

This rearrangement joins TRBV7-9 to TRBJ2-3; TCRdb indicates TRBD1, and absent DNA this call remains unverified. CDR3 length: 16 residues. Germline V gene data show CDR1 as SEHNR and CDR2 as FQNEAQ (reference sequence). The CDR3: CASSPGTGSNTDTQYF.

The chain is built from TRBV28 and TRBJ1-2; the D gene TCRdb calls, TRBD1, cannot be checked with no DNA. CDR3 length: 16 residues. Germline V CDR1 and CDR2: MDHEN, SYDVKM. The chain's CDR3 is CASIEGGPGITYGYTF.

This CDR3 is CASTRTGLGNTEAFF. The chain recombines TRBV6-5 with TRBJ1-1; TCRdb indicates TRBD1, and absent DNA this call remains unverified. The CDR3 has 15 residues. Germline CDR1 is MNHEY and CDR2 is SVGAGI.

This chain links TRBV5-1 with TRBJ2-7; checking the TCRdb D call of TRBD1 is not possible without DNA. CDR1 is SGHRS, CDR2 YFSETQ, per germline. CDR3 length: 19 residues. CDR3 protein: CASSLGVVSLQGWSSEQYF.

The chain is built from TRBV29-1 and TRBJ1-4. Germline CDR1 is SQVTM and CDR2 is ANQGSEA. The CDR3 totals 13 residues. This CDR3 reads CSVREGRGEKLFF. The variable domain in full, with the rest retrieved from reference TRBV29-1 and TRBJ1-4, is SAVISQKPSRDICQRGTSLTIQCQVDSQVTMMFWYRQQPGQSLTLIATANQGSEATYESGFVIDKFPISRPNLTFSTLTVSNMSPEDSSIYLCSVREGRGEKLFFGSGTQLSVL.

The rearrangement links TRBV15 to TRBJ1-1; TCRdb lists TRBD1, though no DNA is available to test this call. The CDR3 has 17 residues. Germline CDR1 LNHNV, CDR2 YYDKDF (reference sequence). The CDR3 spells CATSTTEGGYGNTEAFF.

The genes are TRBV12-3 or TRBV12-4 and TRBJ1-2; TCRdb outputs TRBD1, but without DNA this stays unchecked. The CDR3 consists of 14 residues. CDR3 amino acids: CASSSQTGLGGYTF.

The CDR3 loop is CASRNRGSNGYTF. The chain has TRBV6-6 and TRBJ1-2; there is no DNA to check the TCRdb D call of TRBD1. In germline, CDR1 is MNHNY, CDR2 SVGAGI (reference sequence). The CDR3 covers 13 residues.

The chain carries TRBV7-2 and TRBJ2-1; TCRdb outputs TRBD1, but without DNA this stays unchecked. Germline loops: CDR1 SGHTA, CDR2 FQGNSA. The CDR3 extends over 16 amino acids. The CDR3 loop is CASSLMEQGAYNEQFF.

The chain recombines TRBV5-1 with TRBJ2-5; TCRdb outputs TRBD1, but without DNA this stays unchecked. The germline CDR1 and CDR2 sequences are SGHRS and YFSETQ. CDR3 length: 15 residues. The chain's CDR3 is CASGGALLSGETQYF.

The CDR3 reads CASSSVGALRGNTIYF. This chain connects TRBV6-5 to TRBJ1-3. This CDR3 has 16 residues. Germline V gene data show CDR1 as MNHEY and CDR2 as SVGAGI.

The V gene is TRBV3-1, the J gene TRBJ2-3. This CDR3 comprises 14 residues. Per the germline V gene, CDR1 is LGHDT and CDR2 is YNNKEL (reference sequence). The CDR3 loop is CASSQAPYWDTQYF.

The CDR3 protein is CASSPQRGVSPLHF. The rearrangement links TRBV12-3 or TRBV12-4 to TRBJ1-6; TCRdb's assignment of TRBD1 cannot be checked, as there is no DNA. The CDR3 consists of 14 residues.

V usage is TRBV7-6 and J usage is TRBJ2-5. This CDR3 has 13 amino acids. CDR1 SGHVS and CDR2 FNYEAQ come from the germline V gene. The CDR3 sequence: CASSLRRLETQYF.